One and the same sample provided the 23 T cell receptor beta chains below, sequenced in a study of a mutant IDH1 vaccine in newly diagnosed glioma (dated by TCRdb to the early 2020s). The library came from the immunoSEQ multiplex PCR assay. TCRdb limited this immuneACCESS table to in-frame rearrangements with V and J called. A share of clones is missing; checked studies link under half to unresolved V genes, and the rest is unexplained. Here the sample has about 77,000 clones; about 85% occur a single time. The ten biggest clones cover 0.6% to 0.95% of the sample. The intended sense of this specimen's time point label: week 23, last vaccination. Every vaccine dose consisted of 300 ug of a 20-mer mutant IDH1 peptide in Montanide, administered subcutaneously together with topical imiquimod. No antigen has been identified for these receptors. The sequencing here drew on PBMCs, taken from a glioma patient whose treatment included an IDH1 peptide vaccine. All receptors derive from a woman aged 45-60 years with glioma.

The CDR3 DNA sequence: TGTGCCAGCAGCTTAGTCTTGGGGGACTACAATGAGCAGTTCTTC. Encoded protein: CASSLVLGDYNEQFF. The chain joins TRBV7-9 to TRBJ2-1; D tentatively fits TRBD1 or TRBD2 (5 bases each). The ends were cut back, 1 base at V and 3 bases at J, with 10 bases in the middle. The germline CDR1 and CDR2 sequences are SEHNR and FQNEAQ (reference sequence). This CDR3 comprises 15 residues.

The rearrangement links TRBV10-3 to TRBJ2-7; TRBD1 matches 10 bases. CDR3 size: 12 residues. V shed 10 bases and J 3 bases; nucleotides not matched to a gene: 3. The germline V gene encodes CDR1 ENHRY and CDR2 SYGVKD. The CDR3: CATGQGNYEQYF. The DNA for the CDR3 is TGTGCCACGGGACAGGGGAACTACGAGCAGTACTTC.

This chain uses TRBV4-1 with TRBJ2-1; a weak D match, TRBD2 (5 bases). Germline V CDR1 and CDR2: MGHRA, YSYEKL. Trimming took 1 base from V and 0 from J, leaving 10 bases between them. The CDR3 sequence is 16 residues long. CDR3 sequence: CASSQGRRVSYNEQFF. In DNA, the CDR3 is TGCGCCAGCAGCCAAGGTCGGCGGGTCTCCTACAATGAGCAGTTCTTC.

CDR3 residues: CASSPRSRREYSSYNEQFF. The CDR3 DNA reads TGTGCCAGCTCACCACGGTCCCGCAGGGAGTATTCATCTTACAATGAGCAGTTCTTC. The gene calls are TRBV18 and TRBJ2-1; D is tentatively TRBD1 or TRBD2 (5 bases each). The CDR3 covers 19 residues. Germline CDR1 and CDR2: KGHSH and LQKENI. The V gene lost 1 base and the J gene lost 4 bases, with 23 bases spanning the gap.

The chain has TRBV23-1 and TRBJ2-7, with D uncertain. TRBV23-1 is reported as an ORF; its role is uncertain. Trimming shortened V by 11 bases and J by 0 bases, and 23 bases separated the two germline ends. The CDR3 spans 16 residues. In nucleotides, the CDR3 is TGCGCCGTCGGTCCAGGCTCAGGCTCTCTCTCCTACGAGCAGTACTTC. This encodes CAVGPGSGSLSYEQYF.

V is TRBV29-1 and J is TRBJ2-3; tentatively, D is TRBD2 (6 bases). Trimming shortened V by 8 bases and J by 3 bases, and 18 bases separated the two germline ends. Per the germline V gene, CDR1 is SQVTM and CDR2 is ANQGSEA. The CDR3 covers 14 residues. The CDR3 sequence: CSFHPGLGTDTQYF. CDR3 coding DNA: TGCAGCTTCCACCCGGGACTCGGTACAGATACGCAGTATTTT.

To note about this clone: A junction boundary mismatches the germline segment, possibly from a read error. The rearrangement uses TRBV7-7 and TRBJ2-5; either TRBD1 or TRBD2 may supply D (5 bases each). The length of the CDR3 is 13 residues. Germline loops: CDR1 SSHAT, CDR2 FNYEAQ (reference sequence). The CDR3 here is CASSLTGPETQYF. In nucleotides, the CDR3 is TGTGCTAGCAGCTTGACGGGGCCAGAGACCCAGTACTTC.

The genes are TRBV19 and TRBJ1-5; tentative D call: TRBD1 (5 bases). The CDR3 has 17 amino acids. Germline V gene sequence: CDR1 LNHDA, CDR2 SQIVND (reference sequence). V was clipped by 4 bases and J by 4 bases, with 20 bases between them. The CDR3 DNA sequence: TGTGCCAGTAGTAGGGGCCACAATTTGGGCCCTAATCAGCCCCAGCATTTT. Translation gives CASSRGHNLGPNQPQHF.

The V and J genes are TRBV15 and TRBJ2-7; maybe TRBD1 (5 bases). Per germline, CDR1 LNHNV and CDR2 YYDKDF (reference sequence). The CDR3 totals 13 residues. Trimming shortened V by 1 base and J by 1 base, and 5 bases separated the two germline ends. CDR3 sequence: CATSRAGSYEQYF. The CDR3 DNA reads TGTGCCACCAGCAGAGCAGGGTCCTACGAGCAGTACTTC.

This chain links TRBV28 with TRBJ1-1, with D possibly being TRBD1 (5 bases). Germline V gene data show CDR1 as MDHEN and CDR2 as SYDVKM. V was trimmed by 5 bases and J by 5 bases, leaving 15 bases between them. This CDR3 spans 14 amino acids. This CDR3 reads CASSVGGTGTEAFF. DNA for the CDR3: TGTGCCAGCAGTGTCGGGGGAACGGGGACTGAAGCTTTCTTT.

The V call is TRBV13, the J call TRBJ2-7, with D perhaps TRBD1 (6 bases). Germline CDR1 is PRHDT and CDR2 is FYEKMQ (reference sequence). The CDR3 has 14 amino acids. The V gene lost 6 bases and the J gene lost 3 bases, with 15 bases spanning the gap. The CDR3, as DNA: TGTGCCAGCAGGGATTCAGGGGTGGGCTACGAGCAGTACTTC. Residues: CASRDSGVGYEQYF.

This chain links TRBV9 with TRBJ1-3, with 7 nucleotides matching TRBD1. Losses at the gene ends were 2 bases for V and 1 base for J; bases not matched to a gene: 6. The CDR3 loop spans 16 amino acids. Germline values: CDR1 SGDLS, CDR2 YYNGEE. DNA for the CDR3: TGTGCCAGCAGCGTCTCAGACAGGGCATCTGGAAACACCATATATTTT. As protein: CASSVSDRASGNTIYF.

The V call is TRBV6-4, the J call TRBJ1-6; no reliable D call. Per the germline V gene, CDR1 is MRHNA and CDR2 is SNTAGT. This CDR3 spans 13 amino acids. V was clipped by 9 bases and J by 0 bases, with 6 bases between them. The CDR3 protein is CASVSSYNSPLHF. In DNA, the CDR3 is TGTGCCAGTGTGAGCTCCTATAATTCACCCCTCCACTTT.

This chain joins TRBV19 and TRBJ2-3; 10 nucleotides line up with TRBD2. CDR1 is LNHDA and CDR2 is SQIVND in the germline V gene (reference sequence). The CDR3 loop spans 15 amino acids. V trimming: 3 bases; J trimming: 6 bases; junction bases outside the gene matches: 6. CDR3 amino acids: CASSIIAGGRDTQYF. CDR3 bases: TGTGCCAGTAGTATCATAGCGGGAGGTAGGGATACGCAGTATTTT.

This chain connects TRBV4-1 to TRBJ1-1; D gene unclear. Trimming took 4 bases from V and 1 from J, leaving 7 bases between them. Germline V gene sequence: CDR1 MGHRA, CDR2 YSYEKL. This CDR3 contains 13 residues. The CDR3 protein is CASSPPGNTEAFF. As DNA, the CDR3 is TGCGCCAGCAGCCCCCCCGGGAACACTGAAGCTTTCTTT.

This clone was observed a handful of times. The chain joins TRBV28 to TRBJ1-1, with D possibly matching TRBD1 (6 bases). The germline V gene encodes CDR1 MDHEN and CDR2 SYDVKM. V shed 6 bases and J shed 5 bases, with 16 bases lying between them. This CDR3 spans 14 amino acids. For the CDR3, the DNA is TGTGCCAGCAGAGGTCCACAGGGTAGAACTGAAGCTTTCTTT. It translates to CASRGPQGRTEAFF. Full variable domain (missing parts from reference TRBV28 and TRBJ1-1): DVKVTQSSRYLVKRTGEKVFLECVQDMDHENMFWYRQDPGLGLRLIYFSYDVKMKEKGDIPEGYSVSREKKERFSLILESASTNQTSMYLCASRGPQGRTEAFFGQGTRLTVV.

The CDR3: CASSLEARFGDEQFF. The CDR3 DNA follows: TGTGCCAGCAGCTTGGAGGCTAGATTCGGCGATGAGCAGTTCTTC. The V and J genes are TRBV5-6 and TRBJ2-1; D call uncertain. V was trimmed by 0 bases and J by 8 bases, leaving 15 bases between them. Germline values: CDR1 SGHDT, CDR2 YYEEEE. The CDR3 extends over 15 amino acids.

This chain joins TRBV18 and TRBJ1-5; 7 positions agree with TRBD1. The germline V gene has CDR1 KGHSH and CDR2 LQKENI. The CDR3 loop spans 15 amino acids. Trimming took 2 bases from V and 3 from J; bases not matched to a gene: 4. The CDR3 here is CASSPTTGINQPQHF. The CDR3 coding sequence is TGTGCCAGCTCACCAACGACAGGGATCAATCAGCCCCAGCATTTT.

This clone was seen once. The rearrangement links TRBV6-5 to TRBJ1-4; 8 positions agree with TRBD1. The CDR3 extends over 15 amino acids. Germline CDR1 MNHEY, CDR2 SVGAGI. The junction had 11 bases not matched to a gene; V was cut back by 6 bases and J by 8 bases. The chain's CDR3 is CASSRAGQGGEKLFF. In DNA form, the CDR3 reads TGTGCCAGCAGCCGCGCAGGACAGGGTGGCGAAAAACTGTTTTTT.

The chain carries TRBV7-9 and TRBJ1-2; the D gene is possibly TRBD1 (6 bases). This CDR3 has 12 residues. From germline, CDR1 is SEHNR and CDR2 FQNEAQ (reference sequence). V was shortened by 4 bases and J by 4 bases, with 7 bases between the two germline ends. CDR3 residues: CASSSRGYGYTF. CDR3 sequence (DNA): TGTGCCAGCAGCTCCAGGGGCTATGGCTACACCTTC. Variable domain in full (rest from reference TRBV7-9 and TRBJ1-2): DTGVSQNPRHKITKRGQNVTFRCDPISEHNRLYWYRQTLGQGPEFLTYFQNEAQLEKSRLLSDRFSAERPKGSFSTLEIQRTEQGDSAMYLCASSSRGYGYTFGSGTRLTVV.

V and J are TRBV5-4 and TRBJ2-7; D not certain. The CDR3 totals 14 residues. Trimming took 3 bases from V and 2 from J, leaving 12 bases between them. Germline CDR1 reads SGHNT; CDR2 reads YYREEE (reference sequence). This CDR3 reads CASSSVTVAYEQYF. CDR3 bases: TGTGCCAGCAGCTCCGTTACAGTCGCCTACGAGCAGTACTTC.

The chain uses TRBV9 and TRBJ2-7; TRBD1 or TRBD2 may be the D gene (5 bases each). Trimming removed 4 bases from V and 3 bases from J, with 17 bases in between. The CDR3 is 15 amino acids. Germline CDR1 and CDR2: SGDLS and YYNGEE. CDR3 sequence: CASSLRDGQYYEQYF. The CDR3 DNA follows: TGTGCCAGCAGCTTACGGGACGGACAATACTACGAGCAGTACTTC.

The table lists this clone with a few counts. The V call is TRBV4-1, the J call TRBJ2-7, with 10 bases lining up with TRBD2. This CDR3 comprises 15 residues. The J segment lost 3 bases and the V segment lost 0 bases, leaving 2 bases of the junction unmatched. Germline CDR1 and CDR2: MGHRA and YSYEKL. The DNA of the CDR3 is TGCGCCAGCAGCCAAGATAGGACTAGCGGCTACGAGCAGTACTTC. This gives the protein CASSQDRTSGYEQYF.